This T cell receptor beta chain was sequenced during a study of cytomegalovirus exposure and HLA in healthy donors. Across the whole study: A prior analysis found roughly 100 million unique TCR beta sequences from 150 million to 200 million T cells. About 79% of more than 300 genotyped donors fell in the Caucasian-associated ancestry cluster. Findings and limits, study-wide: Productive rates of about 90% or about 30% were seen for most TCR beta V segments in an earlier analysis.

With 60 Vbeta and 13 Jbeta primers, the PCR was carried out. Produced via immunoSEQ multiplex PCR; TCRdb's table is partial and in-frame only. The sample records about 160,000 clones, 70% to 80% being singletons. A word on this clone: The antigen remains unidentified.

Germline V gene data show CDR1 as MNHEY and CDR2 as SMNVEV (reference sequence). Trimming removed 10 bases from V and 5 bases from J; junction bases left unmatched: 16. The CDR3 length is 15 residues. The sequenced sample consisted of PBMCs. The chain couples TRBV27 to TRBJ2-7; TRBD1 matches 8 bases. The sequence derives from a man between 18 and 29 years old in good health and CMV-seropositive. CDR3 bases: TGTGCCACCAGGGGTTGGGCAGGGGGCAAGAACGAGCAGTACTTC. Its protein is CATRGWAGGKNEQYF.